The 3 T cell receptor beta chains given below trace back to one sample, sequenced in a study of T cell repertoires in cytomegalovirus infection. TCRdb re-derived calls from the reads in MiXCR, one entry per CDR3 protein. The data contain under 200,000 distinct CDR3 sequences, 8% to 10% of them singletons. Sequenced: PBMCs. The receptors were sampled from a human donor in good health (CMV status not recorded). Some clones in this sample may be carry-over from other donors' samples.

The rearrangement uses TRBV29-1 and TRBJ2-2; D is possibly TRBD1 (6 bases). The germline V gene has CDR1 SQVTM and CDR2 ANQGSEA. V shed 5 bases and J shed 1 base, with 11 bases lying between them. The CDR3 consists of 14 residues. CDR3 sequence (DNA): TGCAGCGTTACAGGGTTAGGGAACACCGGGGAGCTGTTTTTT. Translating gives CSVTGLGNTGELFF.

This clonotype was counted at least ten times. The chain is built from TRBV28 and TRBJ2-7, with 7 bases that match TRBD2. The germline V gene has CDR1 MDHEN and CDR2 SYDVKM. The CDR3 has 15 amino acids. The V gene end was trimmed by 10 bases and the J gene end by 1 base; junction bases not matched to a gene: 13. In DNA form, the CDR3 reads TGTGCCACCTCAGTTGTGCTGGGAGGGTCCTACGAGCAGTACTTC. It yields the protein CATSVVLGGSYEQYF.

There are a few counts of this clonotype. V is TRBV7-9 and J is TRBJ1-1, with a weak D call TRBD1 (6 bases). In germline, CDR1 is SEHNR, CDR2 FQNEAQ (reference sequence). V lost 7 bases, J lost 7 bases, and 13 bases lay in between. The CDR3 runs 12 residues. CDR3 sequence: CASTKGVSEAFF. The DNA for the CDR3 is TGTGCCAGCACCAAGGGGGTTAGTGAAGCTTTCTTT.